A selection of T cell receptor beta chains follows, all from one sample in a study of shared clonotypes between healthy human individuals. The data were produced by immunoSEQ multiplex PCR, yet TCRdb's version contains in-frame clones alone and is incomplete. Found here are some 510,000 clones, about four fifths of them singletons; the top ten hold approximately 12%. The sequenced sample was PBMCs. The receptors come from a woman aged 35 to 49 in good health. Some clones in this sample may be carry-over from other donors' samples. CDR3s include the opening cysteine and the closing phenylalanine or tryptophan. Fields, in order: D gene, J gene, clone size, V gene, CDR3 DNA, CDR3 protein. A D gene is named only where the DNA matches it firmly. Clone size, where shown, is once, few, many, or a class for clones that have expanded.

>.|TRBJ2-2|.|TRBV5-1
TGCGCCAGCAGCTTGAGTGGTACCGGGGAGCTGTTTTTT
CASSLSGTGELFF
>TRBD2|TRBJ2-1|.|TRBV5-4
TGTGCCAGCAGCTTGGCGAGCGGGAGCTCCTACAATGAGCAGTTCTTC
CASSLASGSSYNEQFF
>TRBD2|TRBJ2-4|.|TRBV5-4
TGTGCCAGCAGCCCCGGGACTAGCCGAGGCAAAAACATTCAGTACTTC
CASSPGTSRGKNIQYF
>.|TRBJ2-1|.|TRBV4-2
TGTGCCAGCAGCCAAGAGTGGGGGGGCTTTTACTACAATGAGCAGTTCTTC
CASSQEWGGFYYNEQFF
>.|TRBJ2-2|.|TRBV27
TGTGCCAGCAGTTTATTCCAGGGCGTGGCCGGGGAGCTGTTTTTT
CASSLFQGVAGELFF
>TRBD2|TRBJ2-1|.|TRBV29-1
TGCAGCGTTCCCTTAGCGGGAGTGTACAATGAGCAGTTCTTC
CSVPLAGVYNEQFF
>.|TRBJ2-1|.|TRBV6-4
TGTGCCAGCAGTGACTCACTAGAGGGCGGTTACAATGAGCAGTTCTTC
CASSDSLEGGYNEQFF
>.|TRBJ2-1|.|TRBV18
TGTGCCAGCTCACCAGCAAGGACAGAATTAAATGAGCAGTTCTTC
CASSPARTELNEQFF
>TRBD1|TRBJ2-5|.|TRBV16
TGTGCCACCACGGGACAGCCCGACGGGACCCAGTACTTC
CATTGQPDGTQYF
>.|TRBJ2-1|.|TRBV7-3
TGTGCCAGCAGCTTAACGGGTAATGAGCAGTTCTTC
CASSLTGNEQFF
>.|TRBJ2-7|.|TRBV2
TGTGCCAGCAGTACGGCTTTTACCTACGAGCAGTACTTC
CASSTAFTYEQYF
>.|TRBJ2-1|.|TRBV6-6
TGTGCCAGCAGTTACCAGACAGTCTACAATGAGCAGTTCTTC
CASSYQTVYNEQFF
>TRBD2|TRBJ2-1|.|TRBV28
TGTGCCAGCAGTTATGCGGGAGTTTCTAATGAGCAGTTCTTC
CASSYAGVSNEQFF
>TRBD2|TRBJ2-1|.|TRBV7-2
TGTGCCAGCAGCCTTAATCTAGCGGGAGTGGCGTACAATGAGCAGTTCTTC
CASSLNLAGVAYNEQFF
>.|TRBJ2-1|.|TRBV5-1
TGCGCCAGCAGCTTGGAACTAGCCGGGTACAATGAGCAGTTCTTC
CASSLELAGYNEQFF
>.|TRBJ1-5|.|TRBV30
TGTGCCTGGAGTGTTAGCGGGAATCAGCCCCAGCATTTT
CAWSVSGNQPQHF
>TRBD1|TRBJ2-7|.|TRBV5-4
TGTGCCAGCAGCCTACAGGGGTGGGGCTCCGAGCAGTACTTC
CASSLQGWGSEQYF
>TRBD1|TRBJ2-7|.|TRBV28
TGTGCCAGCAGCACCAAAGAAGGACAGGGGCTAAGATACGAGCAGTACTTC
CASSTKEGQGLRYEQYF
>.|TRBJ2-5|.|TRBV19
TGTGCCAGTAGCTCCGGACAGAGCTTCCAAGAGACCCAGTACTTC
CASSSGQSFQETQYF
>TRBD1|TRBJ2-2|.|TRBV7-8
TGTGCCAGCAGCCGTAGAGCCCGACAGGGGGCTGTGAACACCGGGGAGCTGTTTTTT
CASSRRARQGAVNTGELFF
>TRBD1|TRBJ2-7|.|TRBV9
TGTGCCAGCAGCGTAGGACAGGGGGTAACCCCTACCTACGAGCAGTACTTC
CASSVGQGVTPTYEQYF
>.|TRBJ2-7|.|TRBV11-2
TGTGCCAGCAGCTTAGAGCCAAGCTCCTACGAGCAGTACTTC
CASSLEPSSYEQYF
>.|TRBJ2-7|.|TRBV19
TGTGCCAGTAGTATTGGGTGGACGGGTAACTACGAGCAGTACTTC
CASSIGWTGNYEQYF
>TRBD2|TRBJ2-1|.|TRBV27
TGTGCCAGCAGTTTAGGGGGAGGGACTAGCGGGAGGCGGGAGCAGTTCTTC
CASSLGGGTSGRREQFF
>TRBD2|TRBJ2-4|.|TRBV7-2
TGTGCCAGCAGCTTAACGGGGACTAACAAAAACATTCAGTACTTC
CASSLTGTNKNIQYF
>.|TRBJ2-1|.|TRBV11-1
TGTGCCAGCAGCTTCCCGCCGCACATCAATGAGCAGTTCTTC
CASSFPPHINEQFF
>.|TRBJ2-1|few|TRBV2
TGTGCCAGCAGAGTAGAGGGCGATGAGCAGTTCTTC
CASRVEGDEQFF
>.|TRBJ2-1|.|TRBV19
TGTGCCAGTAGTGGGAGAGGGTTAAGCTCCTACAATGAGCAGTTCTTC
CASSGRGLSSYNEQFF
>.|TRBJ2-7|.|TRBV30
TGTGCCTGGTCGCAGGACCGCTACGAGCAGTACTTC
CAWSQDRYEQYF
>.|TRBJ2-6|.|TRBV21-1
TGTGCCAGCAGGGGGCCACCGGGACAGGGAGGCTCTGGGGCCAACGTCCTGACTTTC
CASRGPPGQGGSGANVLTF
>TRBD1|TRBJ1-2|.|TRBV9
TGTGCCAGCAGCGTGCGGGACAGGGCCTATGGCTACACCTTC
CASSVRDRAYGYTF
>.|TRBJ2-7|.|TRBV18
TGTGCCAGCTCACCTCGGCAGCAAACCTACGAGCAGTACTTC
CASSPRQQTYEQYF
>.|TRBJ2-1|few|TRBV6-1
TGTGCCAGCAGTGCAATTACCGGGACCCCACACAATGAGCAGTTCTTC
CASSAITGTPHNEQFF
>TRBD2|TRBJ2-1|.|TRBV5-1
TGCGCCAGCAGCCTTACTAGCGGAGGGGGGTACAATGAGCAGTTCTTC
CASSLTSGGGYNEQFF
>TRBD1|TRBJ1-1|.|TRBV27
TGTGCCAGCACGACAGGGGGCAACACTGAAGCTTTCTTT
CASTTGGNTEAFF
>.|TRBJ2-7|.|TRBV28
TGTGCCACCCGCGTGACAGGCTCATACGAGCAGTACTTC
CATRVTGSYEQYF
>TRBD2|TRBJ2-3|few|TRBV19
TGTGCCAGTAGCCCCGGGGTCGCGGGAGAGGCAACAGATACGCAGTATTTT
CASSPGVAGEATDTQYF
>.|TRBJ1-1|.|TRBV6-6
TGTGCCAGCAGCCAACAGGGCGGGGGGAACACTGAAGCTTTCTTT
CASSQQGGGNTEAFF
>.|TRBJ1-1|.|TRBV11-2
TGTGCCAGCAGCACCCCAGCTAACACTGAAGCTTTCTTT
CASSTPANTEAFF
>TRBD2|TRBJ2-3|.|TRBV11-2
TGTGCCAGCAGCCAGACTAGCGGTCCGCGCACAGATACGCAGTATTTT
CASSQTSGPRTDTQYF
>.|TRBJ2-7|many|TRBV19
TGTGCCAGTAGCCCAGGGGGGGTCGAGCAGTACTTC
CASSPGGVEQYF
>TRBD2|TRBJ2-2|.|TRBV15
TGTGCCACCAGCAGAGTGGGGGAGGGGCAGGGATTTACCGGGGAGCTGTTTTTT
CATSRVGEGQGFTGELFF
>TRBD2|TRBJ2-3|.|TRBV27
TGTGCCAGCTGTTTAGCGGGAAGCTCTGATACGCAGTATTTT
CASCLAGSSDTQYF
>TRBD2|TRBJ2-7|.|TRBV4-3
TGCGCCAGCAGCAGACTAGCGGGTGGCTCCTACGAGCAGTACTTC
CASSRLAGGSYEQYF
>.|TRBJ1-5|.|TRBV19
TGTGCCAGTAGTCGAGGACAGCCCAATAGCAATCAGCCCCAGCATTTT
CASSRGQPNSNQPQHF
>TRBD2|TRBJ2-3|.|TRBV4-2
TGTGCCAGCAGTATAGCGGGAGCGGGGTCAGATACGCAGTATTTT
CASSIAGAGSDTQYF
>TRBD2|TRBJ2-4|.|TRBV5-4
TGTGCCAGCAGCTCGGGACTAGCGGGAAACATTCAGTACTTC
CASSSGLAGNIQYF
>.|TRBJ2-7|.|TRBV30
TGTGCCTGGAGTGTAGGGGTAGGGTCCTACGAGCAGTACTTC
CAWSVGVGSYEQYF